The 3 T cell receptor beta chains listed next were all sequenced from one sample in a study of tumor-infiltrating lymphocytes in primary liver carcinoma. Between roughly 18 and 30 mg of unsorted bulk tissue served as the source from which RNA and DNA were co-extracted. A primer matching the constant region was used to make TCR beta cDNA from 500 to 650 ng of total RNA. Modified slightly, ARM-PCR produced TCR beta libraries over three nested multiplex PCR rounds. Running 9 to 11 cycles apiece, the first two PCR rounds relied on TRBV1-TRBV30 forward primers together with a C-beta reverse primer. TCRdb re-derived calls from the multiplex PCR reads in MiXCR, one entry per CDR3 protein. The sample includes approximately 99,000 distinct CDR3 sequences, approximately 71% of them seen just once. The sample consisted of liver tumor tissue from sampling region 5. As to subset: tumor region T5, tumor centre. All receptors derive from a woman aged 55 to 70 with primary liver carcinoma and hepatitis B virus infection.

The rearrangement links TRBV11-2 to TRBJ1-3; no reliable D call. The CDR3 has 13 amino acids. V lost 10 bases, J lost 4 bases, and 14 bases lay in between. Looked up from germline, CDR1 is SGHAT and CDR2 is FQNNGV. CDR3 residues: CAINFPGGNTIYF. The CDR3 region has the DNA TGTGCCATCAACTTCCCCGGCGGAAACACCATATATTTT.

CDR3 nucleotide sequence: TGCAGCGCAATCCATCGGGGGGCACTTAGCGAACAATTCTTC. Its translation: CSAIHRGALSEQFF. The chain couples TRBV29-1 to TRBJ2-1; a weak D match, TRBD2 (7 bases). Per germline, CDR1 SQVTM and CDR2 ANQGSEA. The CDR3 loop spans 14 amino acids. V gave up 7 bases and J gave up 16 bases, with 29 bases separating them.

There are many counts of this clonotype. The chain couples TRBV10-3 to TRBJ2-5; 7 bases align to TRBD1. J lost 7 bases, V lost 2 bases, and 7 bases had no gene match. Germline V CDR1 and CDR2: ENHRY, SYGVKD. The CDR3 covers 14 residues. CDR3 DNA: TGTGCCATCAGTGAGGAGAACAGGGGCGGGACCCAGTACTTC. Translating gives CAISEENRGGTQYF.